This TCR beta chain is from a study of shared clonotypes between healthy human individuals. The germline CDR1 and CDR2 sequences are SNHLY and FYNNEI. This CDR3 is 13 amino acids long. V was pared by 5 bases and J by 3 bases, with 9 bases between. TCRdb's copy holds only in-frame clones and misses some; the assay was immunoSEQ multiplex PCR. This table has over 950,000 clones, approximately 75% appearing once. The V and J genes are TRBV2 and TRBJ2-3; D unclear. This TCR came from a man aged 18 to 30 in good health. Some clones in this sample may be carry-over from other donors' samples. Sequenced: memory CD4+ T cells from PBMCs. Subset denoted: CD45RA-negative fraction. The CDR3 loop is CASSFPFTDTQYF. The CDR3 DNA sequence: TGTGCCAGCAGTTTCCCATTTACAGATACGCAGTATTTT.